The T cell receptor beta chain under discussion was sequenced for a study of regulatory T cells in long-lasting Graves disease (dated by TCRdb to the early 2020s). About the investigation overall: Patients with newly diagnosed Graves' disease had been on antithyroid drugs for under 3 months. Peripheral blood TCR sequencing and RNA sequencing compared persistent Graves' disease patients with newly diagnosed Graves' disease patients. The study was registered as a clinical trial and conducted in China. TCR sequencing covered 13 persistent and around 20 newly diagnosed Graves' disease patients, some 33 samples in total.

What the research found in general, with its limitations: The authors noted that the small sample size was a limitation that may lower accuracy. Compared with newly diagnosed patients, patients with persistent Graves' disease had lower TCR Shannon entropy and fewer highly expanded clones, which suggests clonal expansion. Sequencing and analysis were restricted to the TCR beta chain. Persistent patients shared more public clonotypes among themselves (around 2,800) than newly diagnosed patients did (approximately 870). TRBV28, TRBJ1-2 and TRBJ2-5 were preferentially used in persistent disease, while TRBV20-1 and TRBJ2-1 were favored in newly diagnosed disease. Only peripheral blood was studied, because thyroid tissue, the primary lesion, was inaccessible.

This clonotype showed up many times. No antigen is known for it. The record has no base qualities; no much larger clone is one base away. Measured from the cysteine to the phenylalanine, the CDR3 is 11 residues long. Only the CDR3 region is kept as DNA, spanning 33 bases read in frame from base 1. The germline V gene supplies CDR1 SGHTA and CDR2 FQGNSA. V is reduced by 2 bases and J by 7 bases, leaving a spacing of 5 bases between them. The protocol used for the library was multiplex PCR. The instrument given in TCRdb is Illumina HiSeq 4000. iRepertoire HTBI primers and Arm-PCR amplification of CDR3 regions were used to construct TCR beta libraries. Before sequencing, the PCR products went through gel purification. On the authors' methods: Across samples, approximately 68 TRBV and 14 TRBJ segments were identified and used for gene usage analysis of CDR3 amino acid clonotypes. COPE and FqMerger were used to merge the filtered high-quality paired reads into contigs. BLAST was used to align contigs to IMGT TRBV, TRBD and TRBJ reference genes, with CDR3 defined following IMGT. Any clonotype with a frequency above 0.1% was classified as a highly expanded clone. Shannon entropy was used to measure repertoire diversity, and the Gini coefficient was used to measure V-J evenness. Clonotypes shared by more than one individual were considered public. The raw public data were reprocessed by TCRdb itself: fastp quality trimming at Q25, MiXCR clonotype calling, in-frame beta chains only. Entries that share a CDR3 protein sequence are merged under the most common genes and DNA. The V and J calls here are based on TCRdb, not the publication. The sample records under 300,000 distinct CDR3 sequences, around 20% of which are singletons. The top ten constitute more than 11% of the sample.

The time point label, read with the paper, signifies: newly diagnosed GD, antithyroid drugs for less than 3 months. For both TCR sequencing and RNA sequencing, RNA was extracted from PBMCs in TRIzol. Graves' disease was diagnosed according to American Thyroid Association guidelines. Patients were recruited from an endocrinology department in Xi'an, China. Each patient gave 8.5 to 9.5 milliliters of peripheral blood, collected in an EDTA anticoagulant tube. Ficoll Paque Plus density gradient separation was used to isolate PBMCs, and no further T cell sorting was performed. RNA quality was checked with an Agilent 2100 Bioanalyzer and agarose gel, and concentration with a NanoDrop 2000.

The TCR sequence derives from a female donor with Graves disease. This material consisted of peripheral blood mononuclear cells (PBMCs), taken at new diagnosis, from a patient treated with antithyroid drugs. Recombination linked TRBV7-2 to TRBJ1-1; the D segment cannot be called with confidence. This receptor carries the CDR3 CASSLHNEAFF. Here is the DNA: TGTGCCAGCAGCTTACACAATGAAGCTTTCTTT.